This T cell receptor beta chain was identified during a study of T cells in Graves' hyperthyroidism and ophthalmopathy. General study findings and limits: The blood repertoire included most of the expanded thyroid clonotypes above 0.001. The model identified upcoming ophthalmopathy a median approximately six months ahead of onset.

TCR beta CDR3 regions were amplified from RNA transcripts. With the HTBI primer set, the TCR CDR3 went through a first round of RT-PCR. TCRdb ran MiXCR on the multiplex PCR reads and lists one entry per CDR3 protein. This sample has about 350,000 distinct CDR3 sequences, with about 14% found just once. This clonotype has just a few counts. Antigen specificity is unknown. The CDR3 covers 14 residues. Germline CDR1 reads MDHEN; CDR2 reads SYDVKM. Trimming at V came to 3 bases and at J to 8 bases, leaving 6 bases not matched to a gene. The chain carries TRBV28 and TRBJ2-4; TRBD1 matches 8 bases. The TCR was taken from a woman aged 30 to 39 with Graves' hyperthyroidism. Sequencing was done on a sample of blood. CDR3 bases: TGTGCCAGCAGTTTTCAGGGGGCGCCAGACATTCAGTACTTC. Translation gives CASSFQGAPDIQYF.